A single sample gave rise to the 4 T cell receptor beta chains below, sequenced in a study of identical twins. TCRdb redid the calling of the 5' RACE reads with MiXCR, one entry per CDR3 protein. The sample lists 300,000 to 400,000 distinct CDR3 sequences, around an eighth seen once, with about 7% in the top ten. The data were also submitted as part of a second study, on yellow fever vaccine responses in identical twins.

The source material was CD8+ T cells sorted from blood. The source of these receptors is a woman aged 18-30 years in good health.

This clonotype was counted only a few times. This sequence joins TRBV6-1 and TRBJ2-7, with D maybe TRBD1 (5 bases). The V end lost 1 base, the J end lost 2 bases, and 12 bases lay between the germline ends. The CDR3 extends over 15 amino acids. Germline V gene data show CDR1 as MNHNS and CDR2 as SASEGT. This CDR3 reads CASSEEKGSAYEQYF. CDR3 coding DNA: TGTGCCAGCAGTGAAGAGAAGGGGTCGGCCTACGAGCAGTACTTC.

J is TRBJ2-1 and V is TRBV9; 10 bases line up with TRBD2. The CDR3 covers 14 residues. Germline values: CDR1 SGDLS, CDR2 YYNGEE. V shed 6 bases, J shed 7 bases, and the junction held 7 bases outside the gene matches. Here the CDR3 reads CASNQAGGHNEQFF. The CDR3 DNA sequence: TGTGCCAGCAACCAAGCGGGGGGGCATAATGAGCAGTTCTTC.

This chain connects TRBV20-1 to TRBJ2-1; 12 nucleotides match TRBD2. CDR3 size: 15 residues. CDR1 and CDR2 (germline): DFQATT, SNEGSKA (reference sequence). The CDR3 is CSGLAGPAVYNEQFF. For the CDR3, the DNA is TGCAGCGGACTAGCGGGACCAGCCGTCTACAATGAGCAGTTCTTC.

V gene TRBV11-1 combines with J gene TRBJ2-1; 13 positions agree with TRBD2. Germline loops: CDR1 SGHAT, CDR2 FQDESV (reference sequence). The trim removed 5 bases at V and 0 bases at J, leaving 7 bases unmatched. The CDR3 extends over 18 amino acids. The CDR3 sequence is CASSALAGGPSSYNEQFF. In DNA, the CDR3 is TGTGCCAGCAGCGCACTAGCGGGAGGGCCCAGCTCCTACAATGAGCAGTTCTTC.